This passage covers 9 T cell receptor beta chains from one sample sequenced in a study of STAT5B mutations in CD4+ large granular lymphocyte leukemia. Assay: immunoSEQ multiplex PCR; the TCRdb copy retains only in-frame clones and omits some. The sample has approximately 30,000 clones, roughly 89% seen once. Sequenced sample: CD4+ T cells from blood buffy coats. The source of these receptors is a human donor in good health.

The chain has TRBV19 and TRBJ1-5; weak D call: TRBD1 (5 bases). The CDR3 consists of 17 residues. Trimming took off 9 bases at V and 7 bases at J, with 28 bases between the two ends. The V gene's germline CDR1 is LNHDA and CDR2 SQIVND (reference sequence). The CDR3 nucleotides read TGTGCCAGCCCCAGCCTTCCCCCGGGGCAGGTTCCCCAGCCCCAGCATTTT. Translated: CASPSLPPGQVPQPQHF. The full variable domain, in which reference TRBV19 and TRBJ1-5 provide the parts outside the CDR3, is DGGITQSPKYLFRKEGQNVTLSCEQNLNHDAMYWYRQDPGQGLRLIYYSQIVNDFQKGDIAEGYSVSREKKESFPLTVTSAQKNPTAFYLCASPSLPPGQVPQPQHFGDGTRLSIL.

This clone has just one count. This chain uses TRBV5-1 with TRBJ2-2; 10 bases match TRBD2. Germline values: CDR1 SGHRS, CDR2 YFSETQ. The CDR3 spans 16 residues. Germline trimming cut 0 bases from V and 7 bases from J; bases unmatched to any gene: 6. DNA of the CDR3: TGCGCCAGCAGCTTGGCAGCGGGAGGGCCTAGCGGGGAGCTGTTTTTT. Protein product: CASSLAAGGPSGELFF.

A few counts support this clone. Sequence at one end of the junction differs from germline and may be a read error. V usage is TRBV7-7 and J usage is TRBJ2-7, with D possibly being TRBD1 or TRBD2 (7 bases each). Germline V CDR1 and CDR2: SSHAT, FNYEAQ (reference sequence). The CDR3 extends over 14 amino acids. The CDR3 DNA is TGTGCTAGCAGCCCAGGGGGGGGCCTCTACGAGCAGTACTTC. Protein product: CASSPGGGLYEQYF. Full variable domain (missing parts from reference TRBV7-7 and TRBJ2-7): GAGVSQSPRYKVTKRGQDVTLRCDPISSHATLYWYQQALGQGPEFLTYFNYEAQPDKSGLPSDRFSAERPEGSISTLTIQRTEQRDSAMYRCASSPGGGLYEQYFGPGTRLTVT.

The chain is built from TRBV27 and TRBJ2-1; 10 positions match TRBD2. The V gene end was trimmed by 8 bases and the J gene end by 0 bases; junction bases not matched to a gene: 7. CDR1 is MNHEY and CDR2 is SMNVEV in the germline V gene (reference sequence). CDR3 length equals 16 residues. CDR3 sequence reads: CASGGASGSSYNEQFF. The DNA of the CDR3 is TGTGCCAGCGGCGGGGCTAGCGGGAGCTCCTACAATGAGCAGTTCTTC.

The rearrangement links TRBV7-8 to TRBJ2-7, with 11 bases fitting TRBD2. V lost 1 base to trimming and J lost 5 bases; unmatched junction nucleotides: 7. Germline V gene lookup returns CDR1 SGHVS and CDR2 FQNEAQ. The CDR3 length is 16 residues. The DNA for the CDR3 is TGTGCCAGCAGCTTAGTCTTAGCGGGAGGGCCGGACGAGCAGTACTTC. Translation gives CASSLVLAGGPDEQYF.

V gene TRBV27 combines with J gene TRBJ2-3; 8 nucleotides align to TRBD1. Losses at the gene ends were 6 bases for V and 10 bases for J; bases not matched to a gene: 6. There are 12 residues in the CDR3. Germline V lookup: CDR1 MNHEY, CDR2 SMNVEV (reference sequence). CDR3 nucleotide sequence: TGTGCCAGCAGACCTGTACAGGGGGCGCAGTATTTT. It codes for CASRPVQGAQYF.

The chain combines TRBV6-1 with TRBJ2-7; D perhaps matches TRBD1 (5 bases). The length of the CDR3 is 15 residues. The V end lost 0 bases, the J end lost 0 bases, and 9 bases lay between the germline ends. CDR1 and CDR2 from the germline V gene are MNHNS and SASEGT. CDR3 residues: CASSEAIGHSYEQYF. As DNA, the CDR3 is TGTGCCAGCAGTGAAGCGATAGGACACTCCTACGAGCAGTACTTC.

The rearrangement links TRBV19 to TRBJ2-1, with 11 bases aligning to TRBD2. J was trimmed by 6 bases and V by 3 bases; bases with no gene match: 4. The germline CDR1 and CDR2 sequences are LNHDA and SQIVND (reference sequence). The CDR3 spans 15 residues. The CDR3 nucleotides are TGTGCCAGTAGTATGGGACTAGCGGAAGTCAATGAGCAGTTCTTC. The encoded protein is CASSMGLAEVNEQFF.

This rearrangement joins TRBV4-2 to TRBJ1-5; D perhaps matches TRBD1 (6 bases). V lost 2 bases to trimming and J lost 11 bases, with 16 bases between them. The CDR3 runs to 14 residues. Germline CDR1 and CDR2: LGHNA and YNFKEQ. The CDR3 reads CASSQRGSPDSQHF. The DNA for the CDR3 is TGTGCCAGCAGCCAAAGGGGGTCGCCTGATTCCCAGCATTTT.